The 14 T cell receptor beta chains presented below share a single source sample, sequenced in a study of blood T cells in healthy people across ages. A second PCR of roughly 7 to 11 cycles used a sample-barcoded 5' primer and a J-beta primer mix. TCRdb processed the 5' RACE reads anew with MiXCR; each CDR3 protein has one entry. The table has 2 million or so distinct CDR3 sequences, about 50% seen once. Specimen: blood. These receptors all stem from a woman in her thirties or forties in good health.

The CDR3 protein is CASSQDEALAAQLAKNIQYF. CDR3 coding DNA: TGCGCCAGCAGCCAAGACGAGGCACTAGCGGCTCAGCTAGCCAAAAACATTCAGTACTTC. The chain couples TRBV4-1 to TRBJ2-4, with 8 bases fitting TRBD2. The germline gives CDR1 MGHRA, CDR2 YSYEKL. The CDR3 is made up of 20 amino acids. The J segment lost 0 bases and the V segment lost 0 bases, leaving 13 bases of the junction unmatched.

CDR3 amino acids: CASSSQRVLALDTDTQYF. In DNA, the CDR3 is TGCGCCAGCAGCTCTCAAAGGGTCCTGGCCCTCGACACAGATACGCAGTATTTT. The genes are TRBV4-3 and TRBJ2-3, with D unclear. The CDR3 runs to 18 residues. Germline CDR1 reads LGHNA; CDR2 reads YSLEER. The germline V and J ends were trimmed by 5 bases and 2 bases, with 23 bases remaining between them.

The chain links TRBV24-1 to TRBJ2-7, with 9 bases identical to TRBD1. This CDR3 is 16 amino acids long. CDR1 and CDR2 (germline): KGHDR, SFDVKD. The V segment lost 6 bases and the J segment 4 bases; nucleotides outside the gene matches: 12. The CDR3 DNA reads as TGTGCCACCAGTCACCGACAGGGGGACACTCCTTACGAGCAGTACTTC. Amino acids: CATSHRQGDTPYEQYF.

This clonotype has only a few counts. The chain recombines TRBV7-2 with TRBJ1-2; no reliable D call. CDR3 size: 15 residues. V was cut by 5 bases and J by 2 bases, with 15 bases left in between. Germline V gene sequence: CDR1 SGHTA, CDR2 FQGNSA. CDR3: CASSPYRAGNYGYTF. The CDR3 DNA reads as TGTGCCAGCAGCCCCTACCGGGCGGGGAACTATGGCTACACCTTC.

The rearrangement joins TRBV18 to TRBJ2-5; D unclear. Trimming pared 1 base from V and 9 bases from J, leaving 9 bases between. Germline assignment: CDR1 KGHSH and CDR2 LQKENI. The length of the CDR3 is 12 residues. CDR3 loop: CASSPRIPAQYF. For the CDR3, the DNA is TGTGCCAGCTCACCACGTATACCGGCCCAGTACTTC.

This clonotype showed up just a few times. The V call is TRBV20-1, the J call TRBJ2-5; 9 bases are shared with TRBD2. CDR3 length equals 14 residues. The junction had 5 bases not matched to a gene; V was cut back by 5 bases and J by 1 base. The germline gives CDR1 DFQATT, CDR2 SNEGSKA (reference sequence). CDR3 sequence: CSAVTSGPQETQYF. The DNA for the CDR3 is TGCAGTGCTGTGACTAGCGGCCCCCAAGAGACCCAGTACTTC.

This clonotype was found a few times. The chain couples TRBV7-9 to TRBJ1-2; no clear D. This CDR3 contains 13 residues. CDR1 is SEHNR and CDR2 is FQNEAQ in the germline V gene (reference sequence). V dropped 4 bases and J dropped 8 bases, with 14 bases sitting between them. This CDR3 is CASSSRTSGGYTF. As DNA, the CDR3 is TGTGCCAGCAGCTCCCGGACGTCGGGCGGCTACACCTTC.

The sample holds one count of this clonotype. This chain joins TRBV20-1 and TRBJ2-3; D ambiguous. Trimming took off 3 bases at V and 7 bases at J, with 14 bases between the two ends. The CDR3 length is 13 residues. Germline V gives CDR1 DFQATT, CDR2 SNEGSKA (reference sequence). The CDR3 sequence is CSARPPIRHTQYF. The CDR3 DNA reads TGCAGTGCTAGGCCCCCGATCCGCCATACGCAGTATTTT.

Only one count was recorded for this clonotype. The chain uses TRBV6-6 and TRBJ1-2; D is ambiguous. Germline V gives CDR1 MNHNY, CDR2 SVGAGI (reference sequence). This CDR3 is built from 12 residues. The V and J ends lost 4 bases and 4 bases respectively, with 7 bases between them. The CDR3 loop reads CASSSKGYGYTF. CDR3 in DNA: TGTGCCAGCAGTTCAAAGGGCTATGGCTACACCTTC.

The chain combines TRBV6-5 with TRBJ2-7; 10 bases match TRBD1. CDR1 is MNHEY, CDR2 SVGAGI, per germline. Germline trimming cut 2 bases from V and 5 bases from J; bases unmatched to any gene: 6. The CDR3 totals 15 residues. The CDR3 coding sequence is TGTGCCAGCAGTTACCCCACGGGACAGGGGAACGAGCAGTACTTC. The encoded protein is CASSYPTGQGNEQYF.

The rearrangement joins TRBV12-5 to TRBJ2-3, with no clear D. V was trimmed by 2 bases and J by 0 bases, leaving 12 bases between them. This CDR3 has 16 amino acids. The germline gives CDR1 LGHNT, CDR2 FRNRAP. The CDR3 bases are TGTGCTAGTGGTTTGAATTCAGGCGTTAGCACAGATACGCAGTATTTT. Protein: CASGLNSGVSTDTQYF.

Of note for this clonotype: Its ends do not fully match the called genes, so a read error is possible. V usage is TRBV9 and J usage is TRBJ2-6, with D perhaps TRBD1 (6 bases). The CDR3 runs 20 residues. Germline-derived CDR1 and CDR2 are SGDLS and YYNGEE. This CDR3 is CASSVGLETGPASGANVLTF. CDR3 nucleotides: TGTGCCAGTAGCGTAGGTCTGGAGACAGGCCCAGCTTCTGGGGCCAACGTCCTGACTTTC.

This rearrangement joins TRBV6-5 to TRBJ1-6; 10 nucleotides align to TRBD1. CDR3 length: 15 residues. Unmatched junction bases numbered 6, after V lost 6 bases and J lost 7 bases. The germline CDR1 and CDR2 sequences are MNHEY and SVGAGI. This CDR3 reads CASRPPGQGNSPLHF. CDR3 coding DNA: TGTGCCAGCAGACCCCCGGGACAGGGGAATTCACCCCTCCACTTT.

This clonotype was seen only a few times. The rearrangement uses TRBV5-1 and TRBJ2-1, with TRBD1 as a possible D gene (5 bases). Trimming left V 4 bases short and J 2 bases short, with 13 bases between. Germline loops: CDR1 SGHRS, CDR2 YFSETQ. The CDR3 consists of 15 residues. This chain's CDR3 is CASSQEDSTYNEQFF. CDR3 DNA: TGCGCCAGCAGCCAAGAAGACAGCACCTACAATGAGCAGTTCTTC.